Included here is one T cell receptor (beta chain) sequence, with context. Study processing details: It was from reference gene primer amplification that nucleated cell counts were estimated. Some clones are missing from TCRdb's copy, which holds only in-frame ones; the method was immunoSEQ multiplex PCR. D and trimming were read from the DNA, whereas the V and J calls and clone size are those reported in that table. This table has 40,000 to 50,000 clones, 86% appearing once. This sample was taken from a study of blood T cell repertoires in COVID-19. Study-level background: The origin of the acute and convalescent COVID-19 samples was the United States, Italy and Spain.

The CDR3 runs to 19 residues. The germline gives CDR1 LGHDT, CDR2 YNNKEL (reference sequence). Trimming at V came to 3 bases and at J to 8 bases, leaving 18 bases not matched to a gene. The TCR sequence derives from a woman aged 55 to 70 with acute or convalescent COVID-19. The V gene is TRBV3-1 (or the pseudogene TRBV3-2), the J gene TRBJ1-4, with TRBD1 matching over 10 bases. The sample was peripheral blood. The CDR3 loop is CASSQKAYPLGQGFEKLFF. The CDR3 nucleotides are TGTGCCAGCAGCCAGAAAGCCTACCCGCTGGGACAGGGGTTCGAAAAACTGTTTTTT.